Each of the 20 T cell receptor beta chains below was sequenced from the same sample in a study of beta chain features in type 1 diabetes. Study-wide results and caveats: Type 1 diabetes patients had moderately but significantly shorter TCRB CDR3s in all four CD4+ subsets.

Their antigen targets remain unknown. The investigators reverse transcribed all of the isolated RNA, so they sequenced expressed TCRB transcripts. The method was immunoSEQ multiplex PCR; TCRdb's version includes in-frame clones alone and lacks a portion of them. The sample has 400,000 or so clones; around 13% are singletons. Sequenced: naive CD4+ T cells from blood. The source of these receptors is a woman aged 18-29 years with type 1 diabetes.

The table lists this clone with a few counts. In the same sample, other DNA sequences code for this CDR3. The CDR3 here is CASSLGGGQETQYF. The DNA for the CDR3 is TGTGCCAGCAGCTTAGGTGGCGGTCAAGAGACCCAGTACTTC. This chain connects TRBV7-2 to TRBJ2-5, with unresolved D. The germline V gene has CDR1 SGHTA and CDR2 FQGNSA. V was clipped by 1 base and J by 2 bases, with 8 bases between them. This CDR3 comprises 14 residues.

This clone has only a few counts. This chain links TRBV28 with TRBJ1-2; maybe TRBD1 (6 bases). Looked up from germline, CDR1 is MDHEN and CDR2 is SYDVKM. V was trimmed by 7 bases and J by 2 bases, leaving 8 bases between them. The CDR3 runs to 12 residues. The CDR3 DNA follows: TGTGCCAGCAATGGACAGAACTATGGCTACACCTTC. Its translation: CASNGQNYGYTF.

V usage is TRBV7-3 and J usage is TRBJ2-5; no definite D call. The CDR3 runs 13 residues. The V gene's germline CDR1 is SGHTA and CDR2 FQGTGA. V lost 5 bases and J lost 5, with 12 bases in between. CDR3 loop: CASSPQVRETQYF. CDR3 bases: TGTGCCAGCAGCCCACAAGTGAGGGAGACCCAGTACTTC. The full variable domain, with the rest looked up from reference TRBV7-3 and TRBJ2-5, is GAGVSQTPSNKVTEKGKYVELRCDPISGHTALYWYRQSLGQGPEFLIYFQGTGAADDSGLPNDRFFAVRPEGSVSTLKIQRTERGDSAVYLCASSPQVRETQYFGPGTRLLVL.

The chain carries TRBV20-1 and TRBJ1-2, with D possibly TRBD1 on 5 matching bases. CDR3 length: 11 amino acids. CDR1 and CDR2 from the germline V gene are DFQATT and SNEGSKA (reference sequence). Deletions cut 7 bases from V and 4 bases from J, with 10 bases between. CDR3 DNA: TGCAGTGGGGGGGAAGGCTATGGCTACACCTTC. Residues: CSGGEGYGYTF.

The chain joins TRBV29-1 to TRBJ2-3, with 7 bases matching TRBD2. The junction had 10 bases not matched to a gene; V was cut back by 7 bases and J by 0 bases. The CDR3 is made up of 15 amino acids. Germline V gene sequence: CDR1 SQVTM, CDR2 ANQGSEA. Here the CDR3 reads CSGGDYPLSTDTQYF. In DNA form, the CDR3 reads TGCAGCGGGGGGGACTATCCGCTTAGCACAGATACGCAGTATTTT.

A remark on this clone: Other DNA sequences in this sample translate to the same CDR3. This chain joins TRBV18 and TRBJ2-1; the match to TRBD1 covers 8 bases. The V and J ends lost 2 bases and 2 bases, in that order; junction bases with no gene match: 2. The CDR3 consists of 15 residues. Germline lookup yields CDR1 KGHSH and CDR2 LQKENI. CDR3 amino acids: CASSPGTGAYNEQFF. The CDR3 DNA reads TGTGCCAGCTCACCAGGGACAGGAGCCTACAATGAGCAGTTCTTC. The whole variable domain, filled in from reference TRBV18 and TRBJ2-1, reads NAGVMQNPRHLVRRRGQEARLRCSPMKGHSHVYWYRQLPEEGLKFMVYLQKENIIDESGMPKERFSAEFPKEGPSILRIQQVVRGDSAAYFCASSPGTGAYNEQFFGPGTRLTVL.

This clone was counted between two and nine times. This rearrangement joins TRBV5-1 to TRBJ2-3; D ambiguous. The germline V and J ends were trimmed by 0 bases and 2 bases, with 13 bases remaining between them. Germline CDR1 SGHRS, CDR2 YFSETQ. The CDR3 is 16 residues long. The DNA for the CDR3 is TGCGCCAGCAGCTTGGATTCTACCATAGACACAGATACGCAGTATTTT. It encodes CASSLDSTIDTDTQYF.

This rearrangement joins TRBV27 to TRBJ2-7; 11 bases match TRBD1. The trim removed 8 bases at V and 2 bases at J, leaving 14 bases unmatched. This CDR3 comprises 17 residues. Germline CDR1 reads MNHEY; CDR2 reads SMNVEV (reference sequence). As DNA, the CDR3 is TGTGCCAGCGGTCCCTTTCCTCGGACAGGGGGCACCTACGAGCAGTACTTC. It specifies CASGPFPRTGGTYEQYF.

A remark on this clone: One junction end does not reproduce the germline sequence, and a read error may be involved. The rearrangement joins TRBV5-1 to TRBJ2-3; maybe TRBD2 (6 bases). Germline CDR1 is SGHRS and CDR2 is YFSETQ. There are 14 residues in the CDR3. The chain's CDR3 is CASSSRGLIRWGDF. The CDR3 DNA reads as TGCGCCAGCAGCTCAAGAGGGCTCATCCGATGGGGGGATTTT.

The J gene is TRBJ2-1, the V gene TRBV18, with 10 bases fitting TRBD1. Trimming removed 3 bases from V and 6 bases from J; junction bases left unmatched: 2. This CDR3 has 14 amino acids. Germline loops: CDR1 KGHSH, CDR2 LQKENI. The CDR3 sequence is CASSPRDRGNEQFF. The CDR3 DNA reads as TGTGCCAGCTCACCGAGGGACAGGGGCAATGAGCAGTTCTTC.

The chain employs TRBV7-9 and TRBJ2-1; 10 nucleotides match TRBD1. Germline values: CDR1 SEHNR, CDR2 FQNEAQ (reference sequence). The CDR3 is 15 amino acids. V was pared by 4 bases and J by 4 bases, with 4 bases of the junction left unmatched. The CDR3 nucleotides read TGTGCCAGCAGCTACGGGACAGGGGAATACAATGAGCAGTTCTTC. Its translation: CASSYGTGEYNEQFF.

The J gene is TRBJ2-1, the V gene TRBV5-1, with 9 bases fitting TRBD2. V lost 4 bases to trimming and J lost 3 bases; unmatched junction nucleotides: 2. This CDR3 has 14 amino acids. CDR1 is SGHRS, CDR2 YFSETQ, per germline. The DNA for the CDR3 is TGCGCCAGCAGCGCTAGCGGGGACTACAATGAGCAGTTCTTC. This translates into CASSASGDYNEQFF.

This chain joins TRBV18 and TRBJ1-5; 7 positions match TRBD1. J lost 8 bases, V lost 3 bases, and 7 bases had no gene match. The CDR3 consists of 14 residues. CDR1 KGHSH and CDR2 LQKENI come from the germline V gene. The CDR3 DNA follows: TGTGCCAGCTCACCCAGGGGACAGATGGAGCCCCAGCATTTT. The encoded protein is CASSPRGQMEPQHF.

The chain is built from TRBV19 and TRBJ1-4; 10 bases agree with TRBD1. Trimming at V came to 9 bases and at J to 4 bases, leaving 2 bases not matched to a gene. The V gene's germline CDR1 is LNHDA and CDR2 SQIVND (reference sequence). This CDR3 has 13 amino acids. The CDR3 loop reads CASRDRGNEKLFF. The CDR3 bases are TGTGCCAGCCGGGACAGGGGTAATGAAAAACTGTTTTTT.

This chain connects TRBV15 to TRBJ2-1, with 10 bases aligning to TRBD1. The CDR3 length is 17 residues. Germline loops: CDR1 LNHNV, CDR2 YYDKDF (reference sequence). Trimming at V came to 4 bases and at J to 8 bases, leaving 14 bases not matched to a gene. CDR3 nucleotides: TGTGCCACCAGCATAGGGACAGGGGCCGCTAAAGTTGATGAGCAGTTCTTC. As protein: CATSIGTGAAKVDEQFF.

The CDR3, as DNA: TGTGCCAGCAGACGGGACCACAGTGGGGGGGATACGCAGTATTTT. Protein sequence: CASRRDHSGGDTQYF. This chain links TRBV6-6 with TRBJ2-3; a possible D gene is TRBD2 (6 bases). This CDR3 region has 15 residues. Germline lookup yields CDR1 MNHNY and CDR2 SVGAGI (reference sequence). Trimming cost V 6 bases and J 6 bases, with 19 bases left between them.

This clone showed up just a few times. The rearrangement joins TRBV5-4 to TRBJ2-6, with D maybe TRBD2 (5 bases). Per the germline V gene, CDR1 is SGHNT and CDR2 is YYREEE (reference sequence). Trimming took off 4 bases at V and 0 bases at J, with 11 bases between the two ends. The CDR3 is 16 residues long. Here the CDR3 DNA reads TGTGCCAGCAGCCCGCCCGGGGACTCTGGGGCCAACGTCCTGACTTTC. Its protein product is CASSPPGDSGANVLTF.

This clone has only a few counts. The chain has TRBV27 and TRBJ1-2; 8 bases are shared with TRBD1. The CDR3 is made up of 13 amino acids. Germline-derived CDR1 and CDR2 are MNHEY and SMNVEV (reference sequence). J was trimmed by 7 bases and V by 5 bases; bases with no gene match: 6. The CDR3, as DNA: TGTGCCAGCAGTCGCCTCGACAGGGGTGGCTACACCTTC. Translated: CASSRLDRGGYTF.

The chain joins TRBV29-1 to TRBJ1-5; the D is unclear. The CDR3 is 13 residues long. V lost 4 bases and J 3 bases, leaving 10 bases between the germline ends. Germline CDR1 SQVTM, CDR2 ANQGSEA. In nucleotides, the CDR3 is TGCAGCGTTGTCGGGGTCGCCAATCAGCCCCAGCATTTT. It yields the protein CSVVGVANQPQHF.

The count of this clone is one. This chain joins TRBV9 and TRBJ2-1; 8 nucleotides agree with TRBD1. Trimming took 2 bases from V and 1 from J; bases not matched to a gene: 2. This CDR3 is built from 15 residues. CDR1 and CDR2 from the germline V gene are SGDLS and YYNGEE. CDR3 amino acids: CASSVTGGSYNEQFF. In DNA, the CDR3 is TGTGCCAGCAGCGTTACAGGGGGTTCCTACAATGAGCAGTTCTTC.